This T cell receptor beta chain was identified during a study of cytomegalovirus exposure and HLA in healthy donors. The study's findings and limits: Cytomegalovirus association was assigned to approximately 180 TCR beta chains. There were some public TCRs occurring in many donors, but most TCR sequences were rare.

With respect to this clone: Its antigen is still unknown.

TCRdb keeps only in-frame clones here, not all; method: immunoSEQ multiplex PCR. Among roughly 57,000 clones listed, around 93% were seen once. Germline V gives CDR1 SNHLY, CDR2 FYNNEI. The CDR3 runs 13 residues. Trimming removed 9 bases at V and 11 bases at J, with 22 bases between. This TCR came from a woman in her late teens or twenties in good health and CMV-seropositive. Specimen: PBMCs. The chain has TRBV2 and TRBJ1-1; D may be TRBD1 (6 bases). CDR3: CARTDSPTTGAFF. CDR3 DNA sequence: TGTGCCAGAACGGACAGCCCCACCACGGGGGCTTTCTTT.